This T cell receptor (beta chain) was recorded in a study of cytomegalovirus exposure and HLA in healthy donors (dated by TCRdb to the late 2010s). For the wider study: In an earlier analysis of approximately 500 of the donors, around 290 Gb of sequence data and 117 million unique TCR beta sequences from about 179 million T cells were reported. About 280 gigabases of sequencing data and approximately 91 million unique TCR sequences made up an early release that covered about 640 HLA-typed donors. Among the approximately 400 genotyped donors, roughly 80% belonged to the genetic ancestry cluster associated with self-reported Caucasian donors. The aim of the study was to test whether cataloging public T cell receptors could identify signatures of past pathogen exposure. Using immunosequencing, the study profiled T cell repertoires from roughly 650 subjects and related those repertoires to cytomegalovirus serostatus. Besides the first cohort of roughly 660 subjects, a separate validation cohort made up of roughly 120 different subjects was used. The study combined high-throughput TCR immunosequencing, statistical association of individual TCRs with disease status, and machine learning to predict cytomegalovirus infection status. A later analysis re-examined previously published TCR beta repertoires from over 500 donors and added high-resolution HLA genotyping to investigate patterns of TCR occurrence. Rather than using new phenotypic data, the later analysis identified candidate immune exposures from TCR beta sequences and from how often those sequences occurred across donors. In an earlier analysis of 500 to 650 of the donors, high-throughput TCR beta sequencing was used to judge whether each TCR beta V gene segment behaved as functional or pseudogenic. Donor age, sex, ethnicity and CMV serostatus were compiled alongside the repertoire data. A later genetic analysis took genome-wide SNP genotypes for 398 of the 666 donors and used that subset as a discovery cohort. Every repertoire in the discovery cohort had been generated on one and the same sequencing platform. Class I and class II HLA loci were covered by the typing at four-digit resolution. The number of typed donors differed by locus: about 620-630 for A, B, C, DRB1 and DQB1; 500 to 550 for DQA1; 606 for DPA1; and around 490 for DPB1. Because of strong linkage in the cohort, roughly five DR-DQ haplotypes were treated as single units for association and clustering. On average, around 200,000 unique TCR beta nucleotide sequences were sequenced per donor among some 430 genotyped donors of the cohort, with 15% to 20% of those sequences being non-productive. Overall results and qualifications from the work: In a later genetic analysis, fewer N-insertions in productive TCRs were reported among donors in an Asian-associated ancestry cluster than the roughly 700-donor mean. In a later analysis, TCR association rates were found to vary across HLA loci, with the most associated TCRs seen for DRB1 alleles and the fewest for HLA-C alleles. In vitro tests confirmed that a few of the cytomegalovirus-associated TCR beta chains recognize cytomegalovirus antigens. A cluster of highly shared sequence variants was judged likely to be a technical artifact of the sequencing pipeline. A later analysis found that HLA-associated TCR beta chains were more clonally expanded and had lower generation probabilities than equally common non-associated chains. In a later analysis, some 17,000 TCR beta sequences were associated with specific HLA alleles at a false discovery rate of 0.05. The only immune exposure information available for the cohort was CMV serostatus. In this cohort, only TCR beta chains were sequenced, and detectable features were limited by the absence of alpha or paired-chain data. About 17 rarely observed V segments, including chromosome 9 orphons, were excluded from the earlier analysis of almost 600 of the donors because counts were too low. Linkage disequilibrium might explain the correlated functional status among segregating V segments, but an unknown experimental factor could not be ruled out. In an earlier analysis of more than 500 of the donors, most TCR beta V segments appeared in productive rearrangements about 90% or about 30% of the time, broadly matching IMGT annotations. Because HLA typing was unavailable for some donors at each locus, only the typed subset was used in association tests. It was suggested by the authors that the approach could potentially be generalized to other disease states and immunological phenotypes. The presence/absence analyses assumed that sequencing depth was roughly uniform across donors, and that assumption may not be true. When HLA alleles, especially DR and DQ, strongly co-occurred, TCR associations were difficult to assign to individual alleles. A later analysis found that most CMV-associated TCR beta chains appeared HLA-restricted, with HLA associations seemingly driven largely by CMV exposure. In a later analysis, several top co-occurrence clusters were reported to appear linked to parvovirus B19, influenza, CMV and Epstein-Barr virus. Cytomegalovirus status was reported to be diagnosed by the classifier with high specificity and sensitivity in both the original and validation cohorts. Because the 87-base-pair reads could not distinguish some IMGT-functional V segments, including TRBV6-2 and TRBV6-3, those segments were excluded. A further reported finding was that TCR beta sequences accurately predicted the HLA-A and HLA-B alleles for most subjects in the first cohort. While some public TCRs were present in many individuals, most TCR sequences turned up only very rarely across donors. The study gave a list of about 170 TCR beta chains associated with cytomegalovirus. A later genetic analysis associated a missense DCLRE1C variant with V-gene and J-gene trimming of TCR beta chains, and an independent cohort replicated the association.

The CDR3 runs 15 amino acids, cysteine and phenylalanine included. The only DNA kept is the CDR3, 45 bases in frame from the first base. As encoded in the germline V gene (reference sequence), CDR1 is LNHDA while CDR2 is SQIVND. Library prep was done by the immunoSEQ multiplex PCR assay. A mixture of 60 forward primers for TCR Vbeta segments and 13 reverse primers for TCR Jbeta segments was used in the multiplex PCR. A multiplex PCR assay on genomic DNA amplified the CDR3 region of rearranged TCR beta genes. Amplified TCR beta libraries were sequenced as 87-base-pair reads on the Illumina HiSeq System. The paper's data handling went like this. In a later analysis, approximately 74 million unique TCR beta chains were counted across the approximately 640 repertoires, and roughly 9.9 million of these chains were shared by at least two donors. Raw reads were error-corrected and collapsed into unique sequences by a nearest-neighbor algorithm in which closely related sequences were merged to remove PCR and sequencing errors. To assign V, D and J gene segments, CDR3 sequences were aligned to IMGT reference sequences. For a sequence to be retained, at least a six-nucleotide match to both a V gene segment and a J gene segment was required. Rearrangements were classified as productive when the CDR3 lacked stop codons and remained in frame with V and J, and all other rearrangements were classified as non-productive. CDR3 was defined according to IMGT convention as the region running from the second conserved V-encoded cysteine to the conserved J-encoded phenylalanine. The earlier analysis of roughly 590 of the donors excluded sequences that lacked an unambiguous match to a single V gene segment. An earlier analysis of some 500 of the donors classified V segments as functional when productive rearrangements were above 56.7% and as segregating when the standard deviation between donors was above 5%. A statistical classification framework was built to diagnose cytomegalovirus status from the catalog of TCR beta chain sequences. In a later analysis, V and J genes were assigned by comparing TCR nucleotide sequences against IMGT/GENE-DB human TR gene sequences. A later analysis assigned CDR3 sequences and most-parsimonious VDJ recombination scenarios with the TCRdist pipeline. In a later analysis, each TCR beta chain was defined by its CDR3 amino acid sequence together with its V-gene family, and reads lacking a unique V-gene family were excluded. A later analysis removed nearly 600 highly shared, low-generation-probability nucleotide sequences to deal with suspected cross-contamination and a sequencing artifact. In a later analysis, a clonal expansion index for each public chain was calculated from normalized within-repertoire ranks of inferred template counts. A later analysis computed generation probabilities with a VDJ recombination model fitted to out-of-frame rearrangements, and checked the results against IGoR. A later analysis scored TCR-TCR, TCR-HLA and TCR-CMV co-occurrence with hypergeometric tests, applying a repertoire-size bias correction to TCR pairs. A later analysis estimated false discovery rates by permuting HLA or CMV assignments 20 times. A later analysis grouped co-occurring TCRs with DBSCAN, adding TCRdist sequence similarity when clustering within HLA-allele-positive subsets. Co-occurrence clustering excluded repertoires with fewer than 30,000 or more than 120,000 public chains, plus five with anomalous nucleotide sharing. The table was pulled from immuneACCESS by TCRdb, which kept in-frame rearrangements only. Such tables lose some clones; where checked, under half of the loss comes from unresolved V genes, and the rest has no known cause. Clone size and V and J calls were adopted from that table, with D and trimming inferred from the DNA. The sample yields approximately 220,000 clones; 76% were counted once. The ten largest clones represent 0.6% to 0.65% of the sample.

The cohort was made up of 666 healthy bone marrow donors. At the time of sampling, every cohort member was nominally healthy, though immune exposures that went unrecorded were likely present. The donor tested CMV seronegative, placing the donor among the roughly 400 seronegative members of the cohort. A peripheral blood sample was provided by each donor, and peripheral blood mononuclear cells were used for TCR beta sequencing. The Qiagen DNeasy Blood Extraction Kit was used to extract genomic DNA from the blood cell samples. Remarks on this clone: Its cognate antigen has yet to be identified. No much larger clonotype is one base removed from it; base qualities were not supplied.

The source of this sequence is a man between 18 and 29 years old in good health and CMV-seronegative. Recombination linked TRBV19 to TRBJ2-5, with a tentative D gene TRBD1 over 6 matching bases. The J call could be wrong; TRBJ2-7 is a better fit for the DNA end. The specimen was PBMCs. The CDR3 protein: CASQTSRGFSYEQYF. The nucleotides read TGTGCCAGTCAAACCTCCAGGGGTTTTTCCTACGAGCAGTACTTC.